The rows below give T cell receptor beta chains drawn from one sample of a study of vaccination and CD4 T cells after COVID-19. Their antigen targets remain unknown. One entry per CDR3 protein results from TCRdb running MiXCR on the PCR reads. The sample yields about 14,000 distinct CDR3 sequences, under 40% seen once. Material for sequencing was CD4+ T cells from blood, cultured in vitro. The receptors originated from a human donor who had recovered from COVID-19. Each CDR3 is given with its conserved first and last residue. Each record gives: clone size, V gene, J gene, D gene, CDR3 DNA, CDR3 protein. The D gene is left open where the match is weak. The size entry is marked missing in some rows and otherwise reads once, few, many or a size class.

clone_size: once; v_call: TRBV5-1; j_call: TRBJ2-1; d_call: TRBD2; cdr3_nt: TGCGCCAGCAGCTTACTAGCGGGAGCCTACAATGAGCAGTTCTTC; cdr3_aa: CASSLLAGAYNEQFF
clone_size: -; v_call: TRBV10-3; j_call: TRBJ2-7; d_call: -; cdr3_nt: TGTGCCATCAGTGGGTACGGGACCTACGAGCAGTACTTC; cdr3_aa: CAISGYGTYEQYF
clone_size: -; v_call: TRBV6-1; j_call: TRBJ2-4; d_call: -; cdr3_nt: TGTGCCAGCAGTGAAATAGTTACGGGGGGCGGAAACATTCAGTACTTC; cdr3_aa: CASSEIVTGGGNIQYF
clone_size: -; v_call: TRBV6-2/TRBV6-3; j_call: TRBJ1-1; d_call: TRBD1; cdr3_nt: TGTGCCAGCAGGGGGACAGGGTCGGGGAACACTGAAGCTTTCTTT; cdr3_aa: CASRGTGSGNTEAFF
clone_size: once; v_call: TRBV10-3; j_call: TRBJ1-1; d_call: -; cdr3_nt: TGTGCCATCAGTGAATGGAGGAACACTGAAGCTTTCTTT; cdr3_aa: CAISEWRNTEAFF
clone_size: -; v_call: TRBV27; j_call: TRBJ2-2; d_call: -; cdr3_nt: TGTGCCAGCAGTTCCCCGACCCAAAACACCGGGGAGCTGTTTTTT; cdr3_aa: CASSSPTQNTGELFF
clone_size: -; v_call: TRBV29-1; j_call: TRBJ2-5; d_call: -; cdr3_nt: TGCAGCGTTGCTGAGGGTCAGCTCCAAGAGACCCAGTACTTC; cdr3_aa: CSVAEGQLQETQYF
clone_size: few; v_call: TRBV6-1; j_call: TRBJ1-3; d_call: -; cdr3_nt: TGTGCCAGCAGTGGATCGAGCTCTGGAAACACCATATATTTT; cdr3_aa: CASSGSSSGNTIYF
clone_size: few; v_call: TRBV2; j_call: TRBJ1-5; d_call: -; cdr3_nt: TGTGCCAGCAGTGGACAGGGCAATCAGCCCCAGCATTTT; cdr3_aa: CASSGQGNQPQHF
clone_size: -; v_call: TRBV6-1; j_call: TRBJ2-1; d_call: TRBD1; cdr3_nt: TGTGCCAGCAGGAACAGGGGACGCAATGAGCAGTTCTTC; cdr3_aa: CASRNRGRNEQFF
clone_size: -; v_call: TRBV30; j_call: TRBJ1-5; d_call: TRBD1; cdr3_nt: TGTGCCTGGAGTGTGGGACAGAGTAGCAATCAGCCCCAGCATTTT; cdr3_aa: CAWSVGQSSNQPQHF
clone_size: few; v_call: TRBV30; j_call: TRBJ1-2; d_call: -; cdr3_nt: TGTGCCTGGACGGGTAACTATGGCTACACCTTC; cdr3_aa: CAWTGNYGYTF
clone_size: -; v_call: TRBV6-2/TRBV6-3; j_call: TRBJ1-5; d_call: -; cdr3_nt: TGTGCCAGCAGGGGGGGTAAATATAGCAATCAGCCCCAGCATTTT; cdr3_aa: CASRGGKYSNQPQHF
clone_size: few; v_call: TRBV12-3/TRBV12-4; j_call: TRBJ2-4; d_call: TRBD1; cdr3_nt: TGTGCCAGCAGTTTACGGACAGGGGGAAACATTCAGTACTTC; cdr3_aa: CASSLRTGGNIQYF
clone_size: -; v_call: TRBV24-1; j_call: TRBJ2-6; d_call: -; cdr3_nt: TGTGCCACCAGTTCCTCTGGGGCCAACGTCCTGACTTTC; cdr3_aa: CATSSSGANVLTF
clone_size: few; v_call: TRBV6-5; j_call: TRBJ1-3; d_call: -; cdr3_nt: TGTGCCAGCAGTTACCCCGGGACGGGTGGAAACACCATATATTTT; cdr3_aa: CASSYPGTGGNTIYF
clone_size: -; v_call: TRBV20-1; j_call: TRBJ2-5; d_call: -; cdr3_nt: TGCAGTGCTAGTCCGGCTGGCGCAGGGATCGGGGAGACCCAGTACTTC; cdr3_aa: CSASPAGAGIGETQYF
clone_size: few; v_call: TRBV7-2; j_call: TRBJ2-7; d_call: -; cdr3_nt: TGTGCCAGCAGCTTAGTAAGGGTTCGAGAGCAGTACTTC; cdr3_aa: CASSLVRVREQYF
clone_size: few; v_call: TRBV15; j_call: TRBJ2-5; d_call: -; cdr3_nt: TGTGCCACCAGCAGAGATTCTGCAGGGCTGCTAGAGACCCAGTACTTC; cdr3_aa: CATSRDSAGLLETQYF
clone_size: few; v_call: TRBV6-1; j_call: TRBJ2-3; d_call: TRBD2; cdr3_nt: TGTGCCAGCAGGTCCGGGGTTCTAGCGGGAGGAACAGATACGCAGTATTTT; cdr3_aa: CASRSGVLAGGTDTQYF
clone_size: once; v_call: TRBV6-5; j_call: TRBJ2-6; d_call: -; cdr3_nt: TGTGCCAGCAGTTACTCAGTTGATGGAACGGCACGGTTGGACTCTGGGGCCAACGTCCTGACTTTC; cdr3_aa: CASSYSVDGTARLDSGANVLTF
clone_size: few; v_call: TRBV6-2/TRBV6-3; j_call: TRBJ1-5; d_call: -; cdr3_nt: TGTGCCAGCAGTTATGCCAGGCCGAATAGCAATCAGCCCCAGCATTTT; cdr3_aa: CASSYARPNSNQPQHF
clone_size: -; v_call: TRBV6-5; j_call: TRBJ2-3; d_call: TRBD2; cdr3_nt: TGTGCCAGCAGTTACTCCTCCGGACTAGCGGGGGGCACAGATACGCAGTATTTT; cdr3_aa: CASSYSSGLAGGTDTQYF
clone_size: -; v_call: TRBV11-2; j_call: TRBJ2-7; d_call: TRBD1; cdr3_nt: TGTGCCAGCAGTTCGGACAGGGCTTCCTACGAGCAGTACTTC; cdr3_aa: CASSSDRASYEQYF
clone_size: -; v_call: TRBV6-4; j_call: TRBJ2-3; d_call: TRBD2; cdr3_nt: TGTGCCAGCAGTCATACAGCGGGAGTTACCACAGATACGCAGTATTTT; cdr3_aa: CASSHTAGVTTDTQYF
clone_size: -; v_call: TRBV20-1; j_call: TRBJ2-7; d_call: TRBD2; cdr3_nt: TGCAGTGCTCTGGGTGGACTAGTGGGCAGGGTCGAGCAGTACTTC; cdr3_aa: CSALGGLVGRVEQYF
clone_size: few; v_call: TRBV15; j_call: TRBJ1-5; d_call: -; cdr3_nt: TGTGCCACCAGCAGAGATCTAGGCAGTTATCAGCCCCAGCATTTT; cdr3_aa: CATSRDLGSYQPQHF
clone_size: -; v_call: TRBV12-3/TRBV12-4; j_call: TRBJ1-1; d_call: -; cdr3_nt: TGTGCCAGCAGCAATCCCTTTGGGGGTAGGGGGACTGAAGCTTTCTTT; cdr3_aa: CASSNPFGGRGTEAFF